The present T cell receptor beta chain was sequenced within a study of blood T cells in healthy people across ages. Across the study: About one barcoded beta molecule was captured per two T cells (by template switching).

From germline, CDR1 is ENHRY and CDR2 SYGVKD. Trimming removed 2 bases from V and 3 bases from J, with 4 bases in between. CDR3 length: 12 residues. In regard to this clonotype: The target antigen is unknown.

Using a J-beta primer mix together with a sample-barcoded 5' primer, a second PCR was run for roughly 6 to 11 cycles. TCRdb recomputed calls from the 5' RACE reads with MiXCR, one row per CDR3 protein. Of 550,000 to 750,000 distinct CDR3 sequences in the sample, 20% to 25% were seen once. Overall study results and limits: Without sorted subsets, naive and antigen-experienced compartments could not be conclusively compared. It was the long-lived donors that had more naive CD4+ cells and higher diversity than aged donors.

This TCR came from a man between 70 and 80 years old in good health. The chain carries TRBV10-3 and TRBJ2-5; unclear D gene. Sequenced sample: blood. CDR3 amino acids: CAISEGKETQYF. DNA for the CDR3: TGTGCCATCAGTGAGGGTAAAGAGACCCAGTACTTC.